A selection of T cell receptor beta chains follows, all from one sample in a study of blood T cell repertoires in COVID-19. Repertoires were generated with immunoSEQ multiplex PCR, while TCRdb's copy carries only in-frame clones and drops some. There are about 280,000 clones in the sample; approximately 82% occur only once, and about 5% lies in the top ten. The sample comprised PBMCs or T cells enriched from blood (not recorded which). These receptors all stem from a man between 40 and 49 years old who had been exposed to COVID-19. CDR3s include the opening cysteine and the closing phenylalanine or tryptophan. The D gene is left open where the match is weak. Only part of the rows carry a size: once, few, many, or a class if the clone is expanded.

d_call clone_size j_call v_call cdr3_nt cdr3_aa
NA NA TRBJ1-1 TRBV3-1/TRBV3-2 TGTGCCAGCAGCCGAGACACTGAAGCTTTCTTT CASSRDTEAFF
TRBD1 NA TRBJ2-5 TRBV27 TGTGCCAGCAGTTTGGCAATAACAGGGGTCCAAGAGACCCAGTACTTC CASSLAITGVQETQYF
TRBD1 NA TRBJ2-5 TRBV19 TGTGCCGTGGGACAGGCCCTGGGAGAGACCCAGTACTTC CAVGQALGETQYF
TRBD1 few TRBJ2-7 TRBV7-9 TGTGCCAGCAGCGCCGACAGGGGAGCCTACGAGCAGTACTTC CASSADRGAYEQYF
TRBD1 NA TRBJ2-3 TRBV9 TGTGCCAGCAGCGTCGCCGGGACAGCCACAGATACGCAGTATTTT CASSVAGTATDTQYF
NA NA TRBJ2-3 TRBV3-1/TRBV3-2 TGTGCCAGCAGCCATGGAGGGGGCACAGATACGCAGTATTTT CASSHGGGTDTQYF
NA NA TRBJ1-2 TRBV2 TGTGCCAGCAGTGATTCAGAAGCGGGCTACACCTTC CASSDSEAGYTF
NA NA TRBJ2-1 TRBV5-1 TGCGCCAGCAGCTTGGGGGAGGTCTACAATGAGCAGTTCTTC CASSLGEVYNEQFF
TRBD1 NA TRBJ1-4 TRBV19 TGTGCCAGTAGACCCGGGACAGGAATTGAAAAACTGTTTTTT CASRPGTGIEKLFF
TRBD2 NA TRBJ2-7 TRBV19 TGTGCCAGTAGTGCCGGGACTAGTTCGCTCGAGCAGTACTTC CASSAGTSSLEQYF
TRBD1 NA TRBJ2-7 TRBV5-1 TGCGCCAGCAGCTTGGGACAGGGGTTAACCTACGAGCAGTACTTC CASSLGQGLTYEQYF
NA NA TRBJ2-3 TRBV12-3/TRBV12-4 TGTGCCAGCACCGAGTCTCTTCGTACGCAGTATTTT CASTESLRTQYF
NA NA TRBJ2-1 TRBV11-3 TGTGCCAGCGGCGGGCGGTACAATGAGCAGTTCTTC CASGGRYNEQFF
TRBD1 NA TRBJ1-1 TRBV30 TGTGCCTGGAGTGGGACAGGGATGAACACTGAAGCTTTCTTT CAWSGTGMNTEAFF
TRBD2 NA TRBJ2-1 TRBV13 TGTGCCAGCAGCCCACCCGGGGAGGGCTACAATGAGCAGTTCTTC CASSPPGEGYNEQFF
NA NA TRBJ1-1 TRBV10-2 TGCGCCAGCGAACAGGGCTACATGAACACTGAAGCTTTCTTT CASEQGYMNTEAFF
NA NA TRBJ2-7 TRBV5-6 TGTGCCAGCAGCCCCCGAGCGGTAACCTACGAGCAGTACTTC CASSPRAVTYEQYF
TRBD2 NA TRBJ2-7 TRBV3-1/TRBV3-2 TGTGCCAGCAGCCAAGGACCGGGGGCGGGAGGAGGCTACTACGAGCAGTACTTC CASSQGPGAGGGYYEQYF
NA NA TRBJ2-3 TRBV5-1 TGCGCCAGCAGAGCTATGGAGTCCACAGATACGCAGTATTTT CASRAMESTDTQYF
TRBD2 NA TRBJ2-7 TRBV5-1 TGCGCCAGCAGCTTGACCCCTAGCGGGATAACTCACGAGCAGTACTTC CASSLTPSGITHEQYF
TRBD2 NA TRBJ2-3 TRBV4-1 TGCGCCAGCAGCCAAGGGGGACGAAGCGGGAGAGTAGATACGCAGTATTTT CASSQGGRSGRVDTQYF
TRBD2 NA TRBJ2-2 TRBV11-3 TGTGCCAGCAGCTTAGGGAGCGGGATTAACACCGGGGAGCTGTTTTTT CASSLGSGINTGELFF
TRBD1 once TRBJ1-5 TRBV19 TGTGCCAGCGGGACAGACGACCATCAGCCCCAGCATTTT CASGTDDHQPQHF
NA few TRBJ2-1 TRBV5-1 TGCGCCAGCAGCGAGGGACAATCCTACAATGAGCAGTTCTTC CASSEGQSYNEQFF
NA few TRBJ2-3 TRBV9 TGTGCCAGCAGCGCGGCGGGGATGTACACAGATACGCAGTATTTT CASSAAGMYTDTQYF
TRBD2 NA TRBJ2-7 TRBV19 TGTGCCAGTAGCCCGCTCAGGGCGGGAGATGGTTACGAGCAGTACTTC CASSPLRAGDGYEQYF
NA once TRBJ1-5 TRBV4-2 TGTGCCAGCAGTCAACGGCCAGGTAGCAATCAGCCCCAGCATTTT CASSQRPGSNQPQHF